This record concerns one TCR beta chain sequence. Trimming at V came to 1 base and at J to 3 bases, leaving 3 bases not matched to a gene. The CDR3 loop spans 16 amino acids. CDR1 is MGHRA and CDR2 is YSYEKL in the germline V gene. The repertoire was sequenced with immunoSEQ multiplex PCR; TCRdb's copy has only in-frame clones and lacks some. The sample contains 1.6 million or so clones, 98% of which appear only once. This sample is part of a study of shared clonotypes between healthy human individuals. The sample consisted of naive CD4+ T cells sorted from blood. Subset: CD45RA+ positively selected. The chain combines TRBV4-1 with TRBJ2-3; TRBD2 matches at 11 bases. This receptor was taken from a man younger than 40 in good health. CDR3 sequence: CASSQVAGGPTDTQYF. Written as DNA, the CDR3 is TGCGCCAGCAGCCAAGTAGCGGGAGGGCCTACAGATACGCAGTATTTT.